The following is a T cell receptor (beta chain) sequence with its context. The target antigen is unknown. Use of 60 Vbeta and 13 Jbeta primers characterized the PCR. This table comes from immunoSEQ multiplex PCR, and its TCRdb copy is limited to in-frame clones, with some not included. The sample contains roughly 80,000 clones, 70% to 85% of which appear only once. This specimen comes from a study of cytomegalovirus exposure and HLA in healthy donors. Study as a whole: When about 400 donors were genotyped, over 80% of them were found to fall in the Caucasian-associated ancestry cluster. Notes on the study in general: As a later analysis revealed, most CMV-associated TCR beta chains appeared HLA-restricted. Through in vitro validation, a few CMV-associated chains were shown to be specific for CMV antigens.

The CDR3 spans 15 residues. Looked up from germline, CDR1 is LNHDA and CDR2 is SQIVND (reference sequence). V lost 5 bases, J lost 0 bases, and 10 bases lay in between. V gene TRBV19 combines with J gene TRBJ2-2, with D perhaps TRBD1 (6 bases). This TCR was sampled from a woman aged 50 to 65 in good health and CMV-seronegative. Sequencing input: PBMCs. The CDR3 nucleotides are TGTGCCAGTAGTGAGGCAGGGGCGAACACCGGGGAGCTGTTTTTT. Translated: CASSEAGANTGELFF.